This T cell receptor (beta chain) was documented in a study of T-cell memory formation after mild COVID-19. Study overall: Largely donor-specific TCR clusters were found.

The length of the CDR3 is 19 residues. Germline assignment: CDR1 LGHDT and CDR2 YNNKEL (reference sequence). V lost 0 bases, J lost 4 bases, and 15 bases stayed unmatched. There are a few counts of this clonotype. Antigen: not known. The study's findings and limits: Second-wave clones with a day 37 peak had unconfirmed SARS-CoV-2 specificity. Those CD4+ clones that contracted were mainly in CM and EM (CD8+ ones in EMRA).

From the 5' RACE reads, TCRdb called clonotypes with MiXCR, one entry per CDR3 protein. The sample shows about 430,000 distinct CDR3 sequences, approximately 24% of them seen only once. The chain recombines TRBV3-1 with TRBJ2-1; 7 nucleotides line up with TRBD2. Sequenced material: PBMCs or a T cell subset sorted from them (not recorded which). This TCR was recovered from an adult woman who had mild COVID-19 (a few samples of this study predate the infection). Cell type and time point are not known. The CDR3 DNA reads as TGTGCCAGCAGCCAAGATATGAGGGAACTAGCGTTCCCATACAATGAGCAGTTCTTC. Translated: CASSQDMRELAFPYNEQFF.